Sequencing of this TCR beta chain was carried out in a study of regulatory T cells in long-lasting Graves disease. Overall study findings and caveats: Those with persistent disease had in common more public clonotypes (around 2,700) than new patients (roughly 1,000). Persistent disease preferred TRBV28, TRBJ1-2 and TRBJ2-5; new disease, TRBV20-1 and TRBJ2-1.

Relying on iRepertoire HTBI primers and Arm-PCR of CDR3 regions, the team built TCR beta libraries. TCRdb processed the multiplex PCR reads anew with MiXCR; each CDR3 protein has one entry. Of under 300,000 distinct CDR3 sequences listed, roughly a fifth are singletons. This clonotype turned up a few times. The antigen is not known. As for time point: newly diagnosed GD, antithyroid drugs for less than 3 months. Extracted PBMC RNA gave rise to the TCR library. Diagnosing Graves' disease relied on the American Thyroid Association guidelines. From an endocrinology department in Xi'an, China, came the patients. V lost 3 bases and J lost 4; bases outside the gene matches: 5. This CDR3 is built from 15 residues. CDR1 is KGHSH, CDR2 LQKENI, per germline.

The V and J genes are TRBV18 and TRBJ2-2, with 7 bases matching TRBD1. The sequences come from peripheral blood mononuclear cells (PBMCs), collected at new diagnosis, from a patient treated with antithyroid drugs. The sequence came from a female donor with Graves disease. CDR3 amino acids: CASSPPDRITGELFF. CDR3 DNA: TGTGCCAGCTCACCGCCGGACAGGATCACCGGGGAGCTGTTTTTT.